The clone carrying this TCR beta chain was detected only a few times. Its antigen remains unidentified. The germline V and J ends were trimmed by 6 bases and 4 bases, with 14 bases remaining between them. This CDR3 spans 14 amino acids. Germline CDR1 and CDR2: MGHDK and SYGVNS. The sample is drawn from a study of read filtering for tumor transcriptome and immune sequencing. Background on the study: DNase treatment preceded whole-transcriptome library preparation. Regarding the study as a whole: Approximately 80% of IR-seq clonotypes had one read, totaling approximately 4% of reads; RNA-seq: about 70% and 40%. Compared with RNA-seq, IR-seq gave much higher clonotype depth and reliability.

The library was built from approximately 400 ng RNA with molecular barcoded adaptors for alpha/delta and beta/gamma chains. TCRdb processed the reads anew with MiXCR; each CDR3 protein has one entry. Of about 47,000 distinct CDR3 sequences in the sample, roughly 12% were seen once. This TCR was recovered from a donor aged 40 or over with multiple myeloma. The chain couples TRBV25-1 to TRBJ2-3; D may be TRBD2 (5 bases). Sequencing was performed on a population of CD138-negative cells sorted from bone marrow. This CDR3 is CASSSLGSADTQYF. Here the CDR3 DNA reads TGTGCCAGCAGCTCGTTAGGGAGCGCAGATACGCAGTATTTT.